What follows are 25 T cell receptor beta chains derived from one specimen sequenced in a study of blood T cell repertoires in COVID-19. The method was immunoSEQ multiplex PCR; TCRdb's version includes in-frame clones alone and lacks a portion of them. The sample lists almost 200,000 clones, roughly 90% seen once, with approximately 8% in the top ten. Sequenced material: PBMCs or T cells enriched from blood (not recorded which). The receptors stem from a woman under 30 who had recovered from COVID-19.

This clone has only one observation. The CDR3 here is CASSPGDVGNRYEQYF. The CDR3 bases are TGTGCCAGTAGCCCGGGGGATGTGGGTAACAGATACGAGCAGTACTTC. V is TRBV19 and J is TRBJ2-7; possibly TRBD2 for D (6 bases). The CDR3 extends over 16 amino acids. CDR1 and CDR2 from the germline V gene are LNHDA and SQIVND (reference sequence). The V and J ends lost 6 bases and 4 bases respectively, with 22 bases between them.

The V and J genes are TRBV14 and TRBJ2-1; D is perhaps TRBD2 (5 bases). CDR1 is SGHDN, CDR2 FVKESK, per germline. V lost 2 bases and J 7 bases, leaving 9 bases between the germline ends. The CDR3 extends over 13 amino acids. The CDR3: CASSQPGWNEQFF. CDR3 sequence (DNA): TGTGCCAGCAGCCAACCGGGGTGGAATGAGCAGTTCTTC.

CDR3: CASSADLLRGTEAFF. The CDR3 bases are TGCGCCAGCAGTGCGGACTTACTCCGGGGCACTGAAGCTTTCTTT. V usage is TRBV10-2 and J usage is TRBJ1-1; D remains ambiguous. The V end was cut by 4 bases, the J end by 4 bases, with 16 bases between. This CDR3 is 15 amino acids long. Germline V gene lookup returns CDR1 WSHSY and CDR2 SAAADI.

The chain joins TRBV5-4 to TRBJ1-2; 9 bases are shared with TRBD1. Germline CDR1 and CDR2: SGHNT and YYREEE (reference sequence). The CDR3 spans 15 residues. V was clipped by 0 bases and J by 3 bases; unmatched bases: 3. The CDR3 DNA is TGTGCCAGCAGCTTGGTAGGGACAGGGTACTATGGCTACACCTTC. It specifies CASSLVGTGYYGYTF.

This rearrangement joins TRBV10-2 to TRBJ1-2; 8 nucleotides match TRBD1. Per the germline V gene, CDR1 is WSHSY and CDR2 is SAAADI. J gave up 5 bases and V 0 bases, and 11 bases lay outside the gene matches. The CDR3 is made up of 17 amino acids. The CDR3 DNA reads TGCGCCAGCAGTGAGTCAGCCGGGACAGGTTGGATTTATGGCTACACCTTC. It is translated as CASSESAGTGWIYGYTF.

J is TRBJ2-1 and V is TRBV19, with TRBD2 matching 10 bases. CDR1 and CDR2 from the germline V gene are LNHDA and SQIVND (reference sequence). V lost 6 bases, J lost 8 bases, and 13 bases stayed unmatched. This CDR3 has 16 amino acids. In nucleotides, the CDR3 is TGTGCCAGTAGGAGGGCTGCTAGCGGGGGAACGGATGAGCAGTTCTTC. It is translated as CASRRAASGGTDEQFF.

V usage is TRBV4-1 and J usage is TRBJ1-5, with 9 positions matching TRBD1. In germline, CDR1 is MGHRA, CDR2 YSYEKL. Germline trimming cut 4 bases from V and 5 bases from J; bases unmatched to any gene: 6. The CDR3 is 15 residues long. CDR3 in DNA: TGCGCCAGCAGCCTATTTAGGACAGGGGATCAGCCCCAGCATTTT. Translated: CASSLFRTGDQPQHF.

The chain joins TRBV14 to TRBJ1-2; no clear D. V gave up 1 base and J gave up 4 bases, with 7 bases separating them. CDR3 length equals 13 residues. Germline CDR1 is SGHDN and CDR2 is FVKESK. CDR3 nucleotide sequence: TGTGCCAGCAGCCAAGGCCGGGGCTATGGCTACACCTTC. Amino acid sequence: CASSQGRGYGYTF.

With respect to this clone: Other DNA sequences within the sample encode an identical CDR3. V gene TRBV27 combines with J gene TRBJ1-2; 7 nucleotides agree with TRBD1. The CDR3 extends over 13 amino acids. V was pared by 6 bases and J by 4 bases, with 5 bases of the junction left unmatched. Germline CDR1 is MNHEY and CDR2 is SMNVEV (reference sequence). The CDR3 region has the DNA TGTGCCAGCAGCTTACAGGGGAGCTATGGCTACACCTTC. Translated: CASSLQGSYGYTF.

This clone was observed once. The chain links TRBV7-9 to TRBJ1-2, with D possibly TRBD1 on 5 matching bases. Looked up from germline, CDR1 is SEHNR and CDR2 is FQNEAQ (reference sequence). V was trimmed by 4 bases and J by 3 bases, leaving 12 bases between them. This CDR3 spans 14 amino acids. The CDR3 sequence is CASSSSAGDYGYTF. The CDR3 DNA sequence: TGTGCCAGCAGCTCGTCGGCGGGGGACTATGGCTACACCTTC.

The chain uses TRBV19 and TRBJ1-2, with TRBD1 identical over 7 bases. The length of the CDR3 is 13 residues. CDR1 is LNHDA, CDR2 SQIVND, per germline (reference sequence). J gave up 8 bases and V 1 base, and 4 bases lay outside the gene matches. The CDR3 sequence: CASSIGQGRGYTF. In DNA, the CDR3 is TGTGCCAGTAGTATAGGACAGGGTCGAGGCTACACCTTC. The full variable domain, with the rest looked up from reference TRBV19 and TRBJ1-2, is DGGITQSPKYLFRKEGQNVTLSCEQNLNHDAMYWYRQDPGQGLRLIYYSQIVNDFQKGDIAEGYSVSREKKESFPLTVTSAQKNPTAFYLCASSIGQGRGYTFGSGTRLTVV.

The sample holds one count of this clone. The rearrangement uses TRBV7-9 and TRBJ1-2, with D uncertain. V shed 2 bases and J shed 0 bases, with 7 bases lying between them. Germline V gene data show CDR1 as SEHNR and CDR2 as FQNEAQ (reference sequence). This CDR3 is built from 14 residues. CDR3 DNA: TGTGCCAGCAGCTTAAGTGGCTCTAACTATGGCTACACCTTC. It translates to CASSLSGSNYGYTF.

This clone was seen only once. This rearrangement joins TRBV5-3 to TRBJ2-1, with 8 bases matching TRBD1. TRBV5-3 is an ORF; its function is uncertain. CDR3 size: 15 residues. Germline trimming cut 1 base from V and 5 bases from J; bases unmatched to any gene: 5. The CDR3 sequence: CARSLRQGIDNEQFF. CDR3 in DNA: TGTGCCAGAAGCTTGAGACAGGGGATCGACAATGAGCAGTTCTTC.

This clone occurred once. The genes are TRBV27 and TRBJ2-1, with 9 positions matching TRBD2. From germline, CDR1 is MNHEY and CDR2 SMNVEV (reference sequence). The ends lost 6 bases at V and 6 bases at J; junction bases unmatched: 9. The CDR3 consists of 15 residues. The CDR3 DNA sequence: TGTGCCAGCAGGGCGGGGGGGCCGTTTTCCAATGAGCAGTTCTTC. This sequence encodes CASRAGGPFSNEQFF.

The chain carries TRBV7-9 and TRBJ1-2; 8 nucleotides line up with TRBD1. The CDR3 extends over 15 amino acids. Germline V gives CDR1 SEHNR, CDR2 FQNEAQ (reference sequence). Trimming at V came to 5 bases and at J to 3 bases, leaving 8 bases not matched to a gene. The CDR3 DNA is TGTGCCAGCAGCCCCCGGGACAGGAGTCACTATGGCTACACCTTC. Residues: CASSPRDRSHYGYTF.

This CDR3 reads CASSSQRVASTDTQYF. CDR3 nucleotides: TGTGCCAGCAGTTCTCAACGCGTAGCTAGCACAGATACGCAGTATTTT. The gene calls are TRBV6-5 and TRBJ2-3; D gene ambiguous. Looked up from germline, CDR1 is MNHEY and CDR2 is SVGAGI. The CDR3 is made up of 16 amino acids. V was shortened by 4 bases and J by 0 bases, with 14 bases between the two germline ends.

The chain links TRBV20-1 to TRBJ1-2; unclear D gene. The CDR3 has 11 amino acids. Looked up from germline, CDR1 is DFQATT and CDR2 is SNEGSKA (reference sequence). V lost 6 bases, J lost 3 bases, and 8 bases lay in between. In nucleotides, the CDR3 is TGCAGTGCGCAGGAAGACTATGGCTACACCTTC. Translation: CSAQEDYGYTF.

The DNA for the CDR3 is TGTGCCAGCAGCTTATATACAGGGGGAGTTAATAGCAATCAGCCCCAGCATTTT. This sequence encodes CASSLYTGGVNSNQPQHF. The chain joins TRBV7-9 to TRBJ1-5; 8 positions match TRBD1. From germline, CDR1 is SEHNR and CDR2 FQNEAQ (reference sequence). This CDR3 comprises 18 residues. After removal of 2 bases from V and 0 bases from J, the junction contained 9 bases not matched to a gene.

This clone was seen once. The chain employs TRBV9 and TRBJ2-7; D remains unclear. The CDR3 is 16 residues long. The V end was cut by 0 bases, the J end by 0 bases, with 13 bases between. The germline gives CDR1 SGDLS, CDR2 YYNGEE. CDR3 in DNA: TGTGCCAGCAGCGTAGGATCAAGGAGTAGCTCCTACGAGCAGTACTTC. Protein sequence: CASSVGSRSSSYEQYF. The full variable domain, rest sourced from reference TRBV9 and TRBJ2-7, is DSGVTQTPKHLITATGQRVTLRCSPRSGDLSVYWYQQSLDQGLQFLIQYYNGEERAKGNILERFSAQQFPDLHSELNLSSLELGDSALYFCASSVGSRSSSYEQYFGPGTRLTVT.

The V call is TRBV11-2, the J call TRBJ2-1; possibly TRBD2 for D (6 bases). Trimming took 4 bases from V and 5 from J, leaving 18 bases between them. Looked up from germline, CDR1 is SGHAT and CDR2 is FQNNGV. This CDR3 has 16 residues. This CDR3 reads CASSSTGTSGNNEQFF. The CDR3 DNA reads TGTGCCAGCAGCTCAACCGGGACTTCGGGGAACAATGAGCAGTTCTTC.

V usage is TRBV27 and J usage is TRBJ1-5; weak D call: TRBD1 (5 bases). Germline loops: CDR1 MNHEY, CDR2 SMNVEV (reference sequence). The CDR3 covers 13 residues. V gave up 6 bases and J gave up 6 bases, with 12 bases separating them. The CDR3 DNA reads as TGTGCCAGCAGAAGGGGCAGTGCTCAGCCCCAGCATTTT. Amino acid sequence: CASRRGSAQPQHF.

The chain is built from TRBV5-4 and TRBJ2-3, with 7 nucleotides matching TRBD1. The CDR3 has 15 residues. J was trimmed by 0 bases and V by 3 bases; bases with no gene match: 4. Germline values: CDR1 SGHNT, CDR2 YYREEE (reference sequence). DNA for the CDR3: TGTGCCAGCAGCTCGGGACAGCCGAGCACAGATACGCAGTATTTT. Its protein product is CASSSGQPSTDTQYF.

J is TRBJ1-2 and V is TRBV7-3; D is perhaps TRBD1 (5 bases). Trimming left V 5 bases short and J 4 bases short, with 20 bases between. The CDR3 covers 16 residues. Germline CDR1 reads SGHTA; CDR2 reads FQGTGA. The CDR3, as DNA: TGTGCCAGCAGCGCGTCTTCCCGGGGGGACGGCTATGGCTACACCTTC. Amino acids: CASSASSRGDGYGYTF.

This chain joins TRBV2 and TRBJ1-4; 7 bases map to TRBD1. CDR3 length: 15 residues. Germline values: CDR1 SNHLY, CDR2 FYNNEI. Unmatched junction bases numbered 8, after V lost 6 bases and J lost 4 bases. In DNA form, the CDR3 reads TGTGCCAGCAGACAACAGGGGTTCAATAATGAAAAACTGTTTTTT. Its protein is CASRQQGFNNEKLFF.

This chain uses TRBV11-2 with TRBJ2-5; 8 bases are shared with TRBD2. Germline CDR1 is SGHAT and CDR2 is FQNNGV. V was clipped by 4 bases and J by 5 bases; unmatched bases: 6. This CDR3 region has 14 residues. The CDR3 DNA sequence: TGTGCCAGCAGCTCTCATAGCGGGGATGAGACCCAGTACTTC. Translation: CASSSHSGDETQYF. The variable domain in full, completed from reference TRBV11-2 and TRBJ2-5, reads EAGVAQSPRYKIIEKRQSVAFWCNPISGHATLYWYQQILGQGPKLLIQFQNNGVVDDSQLPKDRFSAERLKGVDSTLKIQPAKLEDSAVYLCASSSHSGDETQYFGPGTRLLVL.